These 31 T cell receptor beta chains were all obtained from the same sample, sequenced in a study of shared T cell receptors in the human thymus listed by TCRdb under 2021. Receptors were amplified or captured by the immunoSEQ multiplex PCR assay. TCRdb re-hosts the immuneACCESS table, in-frame sequences only. Its copies lack some clones; in the studies checked, an unresolved V gene accounts for under half of them, and the cause for the rest is not known. This sample is represented by some 660,000 clones; around 87% of them were singletons. The ten largest account for over 0.008% of the sample. Separately, the same data were catalogued under a study of human thymus T cells.

The sample comprised thymocytes. The receptors shown here come from a boy under two years old with a congenital heart defect. Donor details come from another sample of the same person, matched by shared clones.

This chain uses TRBV5-6 with TRBJ2-5; 8 nucleotides match TRBD2. V gave up 7 bases and J gave up 4 bases; unmatched junction bases: 6. The germline gives CDR1 SGHDT, CDR2 YYEEEE. The CDR3 length is 13 residues. CDR3 sequence reads: CASRSGSAETQYF. For the CDR3, the DNA is TGTGCCAGCCGCAGCGGGAGTGCAGAGACCCAGTACTTC.

The V and J genes are TRBV10-3 and TRBJ2-1; 16 bases fit TRBD2. This CDR3 contains 19 residues. With V trimmed by 2 bases and J by 0 bases, 4 bases remained unmatched. CDR1 is ENHRY and CDR2 is SYGVKD in the germline V gene. DNA for the CDR3: TGTGCCATCAGTGAGGGGACTAGCGGGAGGGTCTACTCCTACAATGAGCAGTTCTTC. Translation gives CAISEGTSGRVYSYNEQFF.

V gene TRBV28 combines with J gene TRBJ2-4; D is possibly TRBD1 (6 bases). This CDR3 has 12 residues. Germline CDR1 reads MDHEN; CDR2 reads SYDVKM. Between the trimmed V and J ends, which lost 2 bases and 15 bases, there was a span of 14 bases. The CDR3 DNA reads TGTGCCAGCAGTTTACCGGACAGAAGGTTGTACTTC. As protein: CASSLPDRRLYF. The complete variable domain, with remaining parts taken from reference TRBV28 and TRBJ2-4, reads DVKVTQSSRYLVKRTGEKVFLECVQDMDHENMFWYRQDPGLGLRLIYFSYDVKMKEKGDIPEGYSVSREKKERFSLILESASTNQTSMYLCASSLPDRRLYFGAGTRLSVL.

The chain combines TRBV5-1 with TRBJ1-1; no clear D. CDR1 and CDR2 (germline): SGHRS, YFSETQ. This CDR3 region has 15 residues. V was shortened by 0 bases and J by 0 bases, with 9 bases between the two germline ends. CDR3 amino acids: CASSLVPGMNTEAFF. CDR3 in DNA: TGCGCCAGCAGCTTGGTGCCGGGGATGAACACTGAAGCTTTCTTT.

This clone was found once. The V gene is TRBV19, the J gene TRBJ1-4; 7 nucleotides agree with TRBD1. This CDR3 is built from 16 residues. The V segment lost 3 bases and the J segment 2 bases; nucleotides outside the gene matches: 6. The germline V gene has CDR1 LNHDA and CDR2 SQIVND (reference sequence). CDR3 sequence reads: CASSISPGQTNEKLFF. In DNA, the CDR3 is TGTGCCAGTAGTATTTCCCCGGGACAGACTAATGAAAAACTGTTTTTT.

This chain connects TRBV12-5 to TRBJ2-3, with 10 bases aligning to TRBD1. The CDR3 spans 16 residues. J was trimmed by 2 bases and V by 1 base; bases with no gene match: 3. Germline V lookup: CDR1 LGHNT, CDR2 FRNRAP. The CDR3 coding sequence is TGTGCTAGTGGTTTGGAGGGGACAGGGGCCACAGATACGCAGTATTTT. Translating it yields CASGLEGTGATDTQYF.

The CDR3 protein is CASSPEIRDRRNYGYTF. CDR3 DNA sequence: TGCGCCAGCAGCCCTGAAATCCGGGACAGAAGGAACTATGGCTACACCTTC. The rearrangement links TRBV5-1 to TRBJ1-2; 7 bases match TRBD1. CDR1 is SGHRS and CDR2 is YFSETQ in the germline V gene. CDR3 length: 17 residues. J gave up 2 bases and V 4 bases, and 14 bases lay outside the gene matches.

CDR3 DNA sequence: TGTGCCAGCAGCCAAGATAGTGTGCAGGGGGTTCTGACAGATACGCAGTATTTT. This gives the protein CASSQDSVQGVLTDTQYF. The chain links TRBV14 to TRBJ2-3, with 7 bases matching TRBD1. Germline CDR1 is SGHDN and CDR2 is FVKESK. Trimming removed 0 bases from V and 3 bases from J; junction bases left unmatched: 12. This CDR3 spans 18 amino acids.

The rearrangement uses TRBV7-2 and TRBJ1-6, with 8 bases that match TRBD1. This CDR3 region has 13 residues. Germline trimming cut 5 bases from V and 9 bases from J; bases unmatched to any gene: 3. Germline CDR1 is SGHTA and CDR2 is FQGNSA. The CDR3: CASSVTGGSPLHF. CDR3 sequence (DNA): TGTGCCAGCAGCGTAACAGGGGGTTCACCCCTCCACTTT. The full variable domain, rest sourced from reference TRBV7-2 and TRBJ1-6, is GAGVSQSPSNKVTEKGKDVELRCDPISGHTALYWYRQSLGQGLEFLIYFQGNSAPDKSGLPSDRFSAERTGGSVSTLTIQRTQQEDSAVYLCASSVTGGSPLHFGNGTRLTVT.

This chain links TRBV4-1 with TRBJ1-5; D is perhaps TRBD1 (6 bases). The CDR3 contains 16 residues. Germline V CDR1 and CDR2: MGHRA, YSYEKL. V was shortened by 4 bases and J by 0 bases, with 13 bases between the two germline ends. In DNA, the CDR3 is TGCGCCAGCAGCCGAGGACAGCCTTATAGCAATCAGCCCCAGCATTTT. It codes for CASSRGQPYSNQPQHF.

This clone was seen a handful of times. The chain uses TRBV7-6 and TRBJ2-3, with D possibly matching TRBD2 (5 bases). The CDR3 sequence is 16 residues long. Germline CDR1 SGHVS, CDR2 FNYEAQ. The germline V and J ends were trimmed by 0 bases and 2 bases, with 12 bases remaining between them. CDR3 protein: CASSLAVRESTDTQYF. For the CDR3, the DNA is TGTGCCAGCAGCTTAGCGGTGAGGGAGTCCACAGATACGCAGTATTTT.

The genes are TRBV18 and TRBJ1-2, with D perhaps TRBD1 (5 bases). V was pared by 2 bases and J by 9 bases, with 16 bases between. The CDR3 totals 14 residues. Per germline, CDR1 KGHSH and CDR2 LQKENI. CDR3 bases: TGTGCCAGCTCACCAGGGGGGAGTAGGGGAAGCTACACCTTC. Translated, it gives CASSPGGSRGSYTF.

The rearrangement uses TRBV14 and TRBJ2-7, with a weak D call TRBD1 (5 bases). V was cut by 3 bases and J by 0 bases, with 9 bases left in between. Germline V lookup: CDR1 SGHDN, CDR2 FVKESK. This CDR3 contains 14 residues. In DNA, the CDR3 is TGTGCCAGCAGCCATTATAGGGGCTCCTACGAGCAGTACTTC. This gives the protein CASSHYRGSYEQYF.

The rearrangement uses TRBV19 and TRBJ2-7, with D perhaps TRBD1 (6 bases). The CDR3 is 14 residues long. Trimming cost V 6 bases and J 4 bases, with 16 bases left between them. In germline, CDR1 is LNHDA, CDR2 SQIVND (reference sequence). CDR3 residues: CASSGYRETYEQYF. The CDR3 nucleotides are TGTGCCAGTAGCGGATACAGGGAAACTTACGAGCAGTACTTC.

V gene TRBV11-2 combines with J gene TRBJ1-1, with D tentatively TRBD1 (5 bases). This CDR3 region has 13 residues. Trimming cost V 5 bases and J 7 bases, with 14 bases left between them. Per the germline V gene, CDR1 is SGHAT and CDR2 is FQNNGV. The CDR3 bases are TGTGCCAGCAGCATAACGGGGGACGGTGAAGCTTTCTTT. Its protein is CASSITGDGEAFF.

The gene calls are TRBV6-1 and TRBJ2-5; maybe TRBD2 (6 bases). V lost 3 bases to trimming and J lost 4 bases, with 9 bases between them. This CDR3 is built from 13 residues. CDR1 is MNHNS and CDR2 is SASEGT in the germline V gene. Here the CDR3 reads CASSDQGGETQYF. CDR3 coding DNA: TGTGCCAGCAGTGATCAGGGAGGAGAGACCCAGTACTTC.

The chain joins TRBV12-5 to TRBJ1-5, with D tentatively TRBD1 (5 bases). CDR3 length: 17 residues. Trimming removed 6 bases from V and 0 bases from J, with 18 bases in between. Per the germline V gene, CDR1 is LGHNT and CDR2 is FRNRAP. In DNA form, the CDR3 reads TGTGCTAGTGGCCTTGTCACAGCGGGGGATAGCAATCAGCCCCAGCATTTT. Its translation is CASGLVTAGDSNQPQHF.

The chain has TRBV7-2 and TRBJ2-3; 7 bases fit TRBD1. Germline CDR1 and CDR2: SGHTA and FQGNSA. Trimming removed 2 bases from V and 7 bases from J; junction bases left unmatched: 12. CDR3 length: 16 amino acids. DNA for the CDR3: TGTGCCAGCAGCTTATTGACAGGGTCCATAGATTATACGCAGTATTTT. Protein sequence: CASSLLTGSIDYTQYF.

This sequence joins TRBV7-9 and TRBJ2-7, with D perhaps matching TRBD1 (5 bases). Between the trimmed V and J ends, which lost 5 bases and 5 bases, there was a span of 19 bases. The CDR3 is 15 residues long. Germline values: CDR1 SEHNR, CDR2 FQNEAQ (reference sequence). CDR3: CASSHQDSMGHEQYF. CDR3 bases: TGTGCCAGCAGCCATCAAGACAGTATGGGGCACGAGCAGTACTTC.

The CDR3 DNA is TGTGCCAGCAGTTTTCCTTTACTGACTAGCGAGAGCGAGCAGTACTTC. Its translation: CASSFPLLTSESEQYF. The chain couples TRBV28 to TRBJ2-7; 8 bases line up with TRBD2. Germline V gene lookup returns CDR1 MDHEN and CDR2 SYDVKM. The ends lost 3 bases at V and 6 bases at J; junction bases unmatched: 13. The CDR3 extends over 16 amino acids. Together with reference TRBV28 and TRBJ2-7, the CDR3 gives the full variable domain: DVKVTQSSRYLVKRTGEKVFLECVQDMDHENMFWYRQDPGLGLRLIYFSYDVKMKEKGDIPEGYSVSREKKERFSLILESASTNQTSMYLCASSFPLLTSESEQYFGPGTRLTVT.

The chain carries TRBV5-6 and TRBJ2-7, with a possible D match to TRBD1 (5 bases). V was shortened by 2 bases and J by 4 bases, with 16 bases between the two germline ends. From germline, CDR1 is SGHDT and CDR2 YYEEEE. CDR3 size: 15 residues. The CDR3 region is CASSLPGSGLYEQYF. The CDR3 DNA reads TGTGCCAGCAGCTTACCAGGGTCCGGGTTGTACGAGCAGTACTTC.

Only one count was recorded for this clone. The V gene is TRBV28, the J gene TRBJ1-2; D may be TRBD1 (5 bases). The length of the CDR3 is 12 residues. V lost 8 bases and J 4 bases, leaving 11 bases between the germline ends. Germline loops: CDR1 MDHEN, CDR2 SYDVKM. The CDR3 DNA reads TGTGCCAGCTGGGGCTACCTCTATGGCTACACCTTC. This gives the protein CASWGYLYGYTF.

This clone was detected once. V usage is TRBV30 and J usage is TRBJ2-3; 12 nucleotides agree with TRBD2. V shed 0 bases, J shed 5 bases, and the junction held 15 bases outside the gene matches. The CDR3 spans 19 residues. The germline V gene has CDR1 GTSNPN and CDR2 SVGIG (reference sequence). DNA of the CDR3: TGTGCCTGGAGTGTAAGGCCTAGCGGGAGGGGAAGGTCGGAAGATACGCAGTATTTT. Its protein is CAWSVRPSGRGRSEDTQYF.

The rearrangement links TRBV27 to TRBJ1-5; 7 nucleotides match TRBD1. The V and J ends lost 4 bases and 4 bases, in that order; junction bases with no gene match: 10. CDR3 length: 16 residues. CDR1 and CDR2 (germline): MNHEY, SMNVEV (reference sequence). The CDR3 coding sequence is TGTGCCAGCAGTTCATCAACCGGGACAGATAATCAGCCCCAGCATTTT. Amino acids: CASSSSTGTDNQPQHF.

The chain couples TRBV5-6 to TRBJ2-1, with 15 bases fitting TRBD2. With V trimmed by 3 bases and J by 4 bases, 11 bases remained unmatched. There are 19 residues in the CDR3. Germline CDR1 reads SGHDT; CDR2 reads YYEEEE. The CDR3 nucleotides are TGTGCCAGCAGCTCCCCGGGACTAGCGGGAGGTACCAAATACAATGAGCAGTTCTTC. It translates to CASSSPGLAGGTKYNEQFF.

The genes are TRBV2 and TRBJ2-7, with 7 bases lining up with TRBD2. The CDR3 sequence is 13 residues long. Per the germline V gene, CDR1 is SNHLY and CDR2 is FYNNEI. V trimming: 6 bases; J trimming: 7 bases; junction bases outside the gene matches: 9. The CDR3 coding sequence is TGTGCCAGCAGCCAGCGGGACTTTGAGGAGCAGTACTTC. It yields the protein CASSQRDFEEQYF.

The gene calls are TRBV7-2 and TRBJ2-1; 9 bases match TRBD2. The trim removed 5 bases at V and 6 bases at J, leaving 17 bases unmatched. Germline lookup yields CDR1 SGHTA and CDR2 FQGNSA. The CDR3 runs to 18 residues. The CDR3: CASSAPRNLAGEINEQFF. The CDR3 nucleotides read TGTGCCAGCAGCGCACCCCGAAACTTAGCGGGAGAGATCAATGAGCAGTTCTTC. Together with reference TRBV7-2 and TRBJ2-1, the CDR3 gives the full variable domain: GAGVSQSPSNKVTEKGKDVELRCDPISGHTALYWYRQSLGQGLEFLIYFQGNSAPDKSGLPSDRFSAERTGGSVSTLTIQRTQQEDSAVYLCASSAPRNLAGEINEQFFGPGTRLTVL.

The CDR3 region has the DNA TGTGCCAGCAGTTCCGTAAGCGGGGTAAAATCAGATACGCAGTATTTT. Its protein product is CASSSVSGVKSDTQYF. The rearrangement joins TRBV27 to TRBJ2-3, with 7 bases fitting TRBD2. CDR3 length equals 16 residues. The V segment lost 4 bases and the J segment 4 bases; nucleotides outside the gene matches: 11. Germline CDR1 MNHEY, CDR2 SMNVEV (reference sequence).

The chain carries TRBV28 and TRBJ1-5; the D gene is possibly TRBD1 (5 bases). The V gene's germline CDR1 is MDHEN and CDR2 SYDVKM. This CDR3 region has 15 residues. Deletions cut 6 bases from V and 1 base from J, with 13 bases between. The CDR3 loop reads CASSARVVSNQPQHF. The CDR3 DNA reads TGTGCCAGCAGCGCCAGGGTAGTGAGCAATCAGCCCCAGCATTTT.

The chain links TRBV7-9 to TRBJ2-5; 9 bases align to TRBD1. Germline V gene lookup returns CDR1 SEHNR and CDR2 FQNEAQ (reference sequence). V shed 6 bases, J shed 4 bases, and the junction held 6 bases outside the gene matches. The CDR3 is 14 amino acids. CDR3 region: CASSHRGRLETQYF. The CDR3 DNA follows: TGTGCCAGCAGTCACAGGGGGCGGTTAGAGACCCAGTACTTC.

This clone showed up just a few times. The chain carries TRBV30 and TRBJ2-6, with TRBD2 matching 8 bases. Trimming at V came to 1 base and at J to 2 bases, leaving 10 bases not matched to a gene. The germline V gene encodes CDR1 GTSNPN and CDR2 SVGIG (reference sequence). The length of the CDR3 is 18 residues. CDR3 loop: CAWSDKRTSSPGANVLTF. DNA for the CDR3: TGTGCCTGGAGTGACAAACGGACTAGCTCTCCTGGGGCCAACGTCCTGACTTTC.